This TCR beta chain emerged from a study of control samples from healthy donors and cancer patients. CDR3 length: 13 amino acids. The germline V and J ends were trimmed by 6 bases and 0 bases, with 6 bases remaining between them. TCRdb's table, derived via immunoSEQ multiplex PCR, lists solely in-frame clones and lacks some. Among 160,000 or so clones listed, approximately 94% were seen once. This clonotype was sampled from a woman in her thirties or forties in good health. The rearrangement joins TRBV12-3 or TRBV12-4 to TRBJ1-5; D unclear. Sequencing was carried out using blood. Here the CDR3 reads CASSLYSNQPQHF. Written as DNA, the CDR3 is TGTGCCAGCAGCCTGTATAGCAATCAGCCCCAGCATTTT.